This T cell receptor beta chain was retrieved from a study of blood T cell repertoires in COVID-19. Study summary: Specimens from acute and convalescent COVID-19 originated in the United States, Italy and Spain.

CDR3 length equals 17 residues. J gave up 0 bases and V 3 bases, and 7 bases lay outside the gene matches. The germline V gene encodes CDR1 KGHSH and CDR2 LQKENI. As processed by the authors: Amplified reference gene primers provided the basis for estimating nucleated cell counts. TCRdb keeps only in-frame clones here, not all; method: immunoSEQ multiplex PCR. V, J and clone size derive from that table, while D and trimming were established from the DNA sequence. The sample lists roughly 120,000 clones, roughly 84% occurring once. Input material: peripheral blood. J is TRBJ1-3 and V is TRBV18, with TRBD1 matching over 8 bases. The TCR was taken from a woman aged 40 to 50 with acute or convalescent COVID-19. The CDR3 here is CASSPATGASSGNTIYF. The CDR3 region has the DNA TGTGCCAGCTCACCGGCGACAGGGGCGTCCTCTGGAAACACCATATATTTT.